These 8 T cell receptor beta chains originate from one sample sequenced in a study of response to subunit inactivated influenza vaccine. TCRdb passed the RT-PCR reads through MiXCR, listing each CDR3 protein once. The top ten hold 6.5% to 8% of the sample, which has 600,000 to 700,000 distinct CDR3 sequences, 12% to 15% seen once. The specimen was PBMCs from blood, collected around 15 days before vaccination. The receptors were gathered from a man aged 50-59 years who received an inactivated influenza vaccine.

This clonotype has a handful of counts. The chain recombines TRBV28 with TRBJ2-6, with D unclear. The CDR3 runs 18 residues. The germline CDR1 and CDR2 sequences are MDHEN and SYDVKM. Deletions cut 7 bases from V and 0 bases from J, with 19 bases between. As DNA, the CDR3 is TGTGCCAGCAAAGCCCCAATGGGCTCAACCTCTGGGGCCAACGTCCTGACTTTC. Its protein product is CASKAPMGSTSGANVLTF.

This clonotype has ten or more counts. This chain uses TRBV29-1 with TRBJ2-7; TRBD2 might be the D (6 bases). CDR3 length: 12 residues. Germline V lookup: CDR1 SQVTM, CDR2 ANQGSEA. Trimming left V 7 bases short and J 4 bases short, with 14 bases between. DNA of the CDR3: TGCAGCGCTTGGGGGGATCAGTACGAGCAGTACTTC. As protein: CSAWGDQYEQYF.

This clonotype showed up many times. The rearrangement uses TRBV9 and TRBJ1-1, with 7 nucleotides matching TRBD1. Germline assignment: CDR1 SGDLS and CDR2 YYNGEE. The CDR3 covers 15 residues. V was clipped by 0 bases and J by 4 bases; unmatched bases: 6. The CDR3: CASSVVRGGSTEAFF. The DNA for the CDR3 is TGTGCCAGCAGCGTAGTCAGGGGGGGTAGCACTGAAGCTTTCTTT.

This clonotype was recorded a few times. The chain combines TRBV7-2 with TRBJ2-1, with 13 bases fitting TRBD2. The V gene end was trimmed by 8 bases and the J gene end by 7 bases; junction bases not matched to a gene: 8. CDR3 length: 15 amino acids. Germline V gene sequence: CDR1 SGHTA, CDR2 FQGNSA. CDR3 bases: TGTGCCAGCGGCCTTGGACTAGCGGGAGTTAATGAGCAGTTCTTC. Its protein is CASGLGLAGVNEQFF.

This clonotype showed up just a few times. V gene TRBV11-2 combines with J gene TRBJ2-1; TRBD1 is a possible D gene (6 bases). V was cut by 8 bases and J by 6 bases, with 17 bases left in between. Per the germline V gene, CDR1 is SGHAT and CDR2 is FQNNGV. This CDR3 comprises 14 residues. The CDR3 sequence is CASLRGATSNEQFF. CDR3 DNA: TGTGCCAGCCTCAGGGGCGCCACCTCCAATGAGCAGTTCTTC.

The sample holds a few counts of this clonotype. The CDR3 DNA reads TGTGCCAGCAGAAGAAGTACCTACAATGAGCAGTTCTTC. Amino acid sequence: CASRRSTYNEQFF. The gene calls are TRBV6-2 or TRBV6-3 and TRBJ2-1, with D uncertain. V lost 6 bases to trimming and J lost 2 bases, with 8 bases between them. This CDR3 contains 13 residues. Germline CDR1 and CDR2: MNHEY and SVGEGT.

This clonotype showed up many times. CDR3 amino acids: CASSLGLAGVGNEQFF. CDR3 coding DNA: TGCGCCAGCAGCTTGGGGTTAGCGGGGGTGGGAAATGAGCAGTTCTTC. The chain recombines TRBV5-1 with TRBJ2-1; TRBD2 matches at 9 bases. Looked up from germline, CDR1 is SGHRS and CDR2 is YFSETQ. Losses at the gene ends were 0 bases for V and 7 bases for J; bases not matched to a gene: 8. The CDR3 is 16 amino acids.

The chain is built from TRBV4-1 and TRBJ2-7; weak D call: TRBD2 (6 bases). The V and J ends lost 2 bases and 3 bases respectively, with 14 bases between them. This CDR3 is 15 amino acids long. CDR1 is MGHRA, CDR2 YSYEKL, per germline. CDR3 nucleotide sequence: TGCGCCAGCAGCCAACCCGGGACTCGAAACTACGAGCAGTACTTC. Its translation: CASSQPGTRNYEQYF.